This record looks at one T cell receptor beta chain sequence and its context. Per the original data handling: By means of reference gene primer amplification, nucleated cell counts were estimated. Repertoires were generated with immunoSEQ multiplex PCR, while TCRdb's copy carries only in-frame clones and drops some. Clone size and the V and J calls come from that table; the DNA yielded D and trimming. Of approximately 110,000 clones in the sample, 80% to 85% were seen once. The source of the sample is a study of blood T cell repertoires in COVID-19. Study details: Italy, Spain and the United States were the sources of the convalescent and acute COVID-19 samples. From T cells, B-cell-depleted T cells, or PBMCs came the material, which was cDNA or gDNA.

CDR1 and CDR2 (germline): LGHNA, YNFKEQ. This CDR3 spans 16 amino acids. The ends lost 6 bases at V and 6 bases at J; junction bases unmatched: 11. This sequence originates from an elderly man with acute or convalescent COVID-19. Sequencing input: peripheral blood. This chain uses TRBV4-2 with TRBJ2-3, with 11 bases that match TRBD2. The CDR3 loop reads CASRFGLAGREDTQYF. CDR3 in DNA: TGTGCCAGCAGATTCGGACTAGCGGGTCGAGAGGATACGCAGTATTTT.